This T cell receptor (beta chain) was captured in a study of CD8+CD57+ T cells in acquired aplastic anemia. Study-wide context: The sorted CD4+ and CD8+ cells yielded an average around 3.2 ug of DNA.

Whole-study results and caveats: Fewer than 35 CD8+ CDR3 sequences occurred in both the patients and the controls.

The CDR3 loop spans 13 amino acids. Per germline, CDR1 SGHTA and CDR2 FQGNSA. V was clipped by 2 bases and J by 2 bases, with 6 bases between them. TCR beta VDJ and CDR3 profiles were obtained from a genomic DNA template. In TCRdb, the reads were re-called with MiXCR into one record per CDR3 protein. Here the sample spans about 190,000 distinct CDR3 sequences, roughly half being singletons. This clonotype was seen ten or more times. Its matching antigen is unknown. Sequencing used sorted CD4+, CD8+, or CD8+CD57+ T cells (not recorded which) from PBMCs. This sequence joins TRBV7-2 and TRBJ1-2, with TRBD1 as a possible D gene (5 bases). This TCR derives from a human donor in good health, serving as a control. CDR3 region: CASSLRGNYGYTF. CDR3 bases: TGTGCCAGCAGCTTACGGGGGAACTATGGCTACACCTTC.